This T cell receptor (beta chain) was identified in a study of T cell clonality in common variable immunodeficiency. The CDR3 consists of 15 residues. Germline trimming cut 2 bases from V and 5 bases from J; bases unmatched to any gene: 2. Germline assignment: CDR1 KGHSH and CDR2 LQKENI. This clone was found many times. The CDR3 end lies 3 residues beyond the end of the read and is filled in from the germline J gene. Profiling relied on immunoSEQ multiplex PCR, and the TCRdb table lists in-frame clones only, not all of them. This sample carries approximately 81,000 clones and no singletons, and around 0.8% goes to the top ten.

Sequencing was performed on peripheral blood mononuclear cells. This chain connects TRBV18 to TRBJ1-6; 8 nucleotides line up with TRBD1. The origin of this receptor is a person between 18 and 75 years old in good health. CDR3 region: CASSPKTGDNSPLHF. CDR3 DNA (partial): TGTGCCAGCTCACCAAAGACAGGGGATAATTCACCC.